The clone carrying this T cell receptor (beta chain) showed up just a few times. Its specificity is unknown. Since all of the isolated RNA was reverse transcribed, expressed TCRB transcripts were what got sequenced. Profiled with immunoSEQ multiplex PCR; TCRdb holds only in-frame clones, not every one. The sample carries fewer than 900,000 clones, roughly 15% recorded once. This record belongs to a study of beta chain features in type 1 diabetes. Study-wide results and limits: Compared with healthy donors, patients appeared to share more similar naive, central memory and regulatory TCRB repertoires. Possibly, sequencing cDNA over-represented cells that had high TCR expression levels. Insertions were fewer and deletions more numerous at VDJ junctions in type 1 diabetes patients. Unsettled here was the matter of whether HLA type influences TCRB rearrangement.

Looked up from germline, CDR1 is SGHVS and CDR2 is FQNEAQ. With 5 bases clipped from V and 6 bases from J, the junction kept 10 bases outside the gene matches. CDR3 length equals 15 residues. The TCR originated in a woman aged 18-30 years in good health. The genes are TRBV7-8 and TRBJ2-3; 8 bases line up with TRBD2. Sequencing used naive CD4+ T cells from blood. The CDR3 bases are TGTGCCAGCAGCAAGCCGGGACTAGGTACTGATACGCAGTATTTT. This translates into CASSKPGLGTDTQYF.